This T cell receptor beta chain was sequenced in a study of CD8+ T cells in alopecia areata. Overall study context: Dosing spanned 6 to 18 months on tofacitinib, then 6 months off drug.

Treatment defined: oral pan-JAK inhibitor, 5-10 mg twice daily. Extraction of RNA preceded its reverse transcription into cDNA, which served as the sequencing template. Sequencing used immunoSEQ multiplex PCR; TCRdb keeps in-frame clones, though not all of them. The sample gives under 200,000 clones, about three fifths of which show up once; around 0.9% is in the top ten. Source: CD4+ T cells sorted from blood, taken at week 4, from a patient treated with tofacitinib. This TCR was recovered from a human donor with alopecia areata.

Here the CDR3 reads CASRNNEQFF. CDR3 in DNA: TGTGCCAGCAGGAACAATGAGCAGTTCTTC. The chain employs TRBV2 and TRBJ2-1; no definite D call. V was pared by 6 bases and J by 5 bases, with 2 bases between. The CDR3 has 10 amino acids. Germline V gene sequence: CDR1 SNHLY, CDR2 FYNNEI. The entire variable domain, with the rest obtained from reference TRBV2 and TRBJ2-1, is as follows: EPEVTQTPSHQVTQMGQEVILRCVPISNHLYFYWYRQILGQKVEFLVSFYNNEISEKSEIFDDQFSVERPDGSNFTLKIRSTKLEDSAMYFCASRNNEQFFGPGTRLTVL.